This T cell receptor beta chain came from a study of cytomegalovirus exposure and HLA in healthy donors. This clone showed up just once. The study ran its PCR with 60 Vbeta and 13 Jbeta primers. Clones were sequenced by immunoSEQ multiplex PCR, and TCRdb holds only the in-frame ones, with some missing. The sample has around 170,000 clones, roughly 80% seen once; the top ten hold around 5.7%. Sample: PBMCs. The clonotype was recovered from a man between 35 and 55 years old in good health and CMV-seronegative.

The CDR3 DNA reads as TGTGCCAGCAGCTCGGGACTAGCGGACTACGAGCAGTACTTC. Protein sequence: CASSSGLADYEQYF. This sequence joins TRBV7-2 and TRBJ2-7; 11 bases agree with TRBD2. Germline CDR1 is SGHTA and CDR2 is FQGNSA. Trimming took 4 bases from V and 3 from J; bases not matched to a gene: 2. The CDR3 loop spans 14 amino acids.